The 15 T cell receptor beta chains below come from one sample, sequenced in a study of blood T cell repertoires in COVID-19. Sequenced by immunoSEQ multiplex PCR; TCRdb stores in-frame clones only, minus some. The sample yields about 220,000 clones, around 82% seen once. The source material was peripheral blood. These receptors were taken from a woman aged 30 to 39 who had recovered from COVID-19.

This chain connects TRBV9 to TRBJ2-5, with TRBD1 identical over 8 bases. This CDR3 comprises 14 residues. V shed 3 bases and J 1 base; nucleotides not matched to a gene: 2. Germline lookup yields CDR1 SGDLS and CDR2 YYNGEE. The DNA for the CDR3 is TGTGCCAGCAGCGCCACAGGGGGCCAAGAGACCCAGTACTTC. Translation: CASSATGGQETQYF.

The CDR3 loop reads CASSLLAGGPRKETQYF. As DNA, the CDR3 is TGTGCCAGCAGCTTACTAGCGGGAGGGCCTCGGAAGGAGACCCAGTACTTC. The chain joins TRBV11-2 to TRBJ2-5, with 12 bases lining up with TRBD2. CDR1 and CDR2 (germline): SGHAT, FQNNGV. Unmatched junction bases numbered 9, after V lost 2 bases and J lost 5 bases. The CDR3 is 17 residues long.

The chain recombines TRBV2 with TRBJ2-7; D is possibly TRBD1 (6 bases). The germline V gene encodes CDR1 SNHLY and CDR2 FYNNEI. V lost 11 bases, J lost 4 bases, and 18 bases lay in between. CDR3 length equals 13 residues. CDR3 loop: CACLRDIMYEQYF. CDR3 nucleotide sequence: TGTGCCTGCCTCAGGGACATAATGTACGAGCAGTACTTC.

The V call is TRBV6-5, the J call TRBJ1-1; 7 bases agree with TRBD1. CDR1 is MNHEY, CDR2 SVGAGI, per germline. V lost 7 bases to trimming and J lost 0 bases; unmatched junction nucleotides: 5. There are 14 residues in the CDR3. The CDR3, as DNA: TGTGCCAGCATCAAGGGGGCCATGAACACTGAAGCTTTCTTT. Translation gives CASIKGAMNTEAFF.

The genes are TRBV7-9 and TRBJ2-7; D possibly corresponds to TRBD1 (5 bases). V was clipped by 4 bases and J by 6 bases, with 10 bases between them. The CDR3 length is 12 residues. Looked up from germline, CDR1 is SEHNR and CDR2 is FQNEAQ (reference sequence). The CDR3 bases are TGTGCCAGCAGCTACCAGGGCCGCGAGCAGTACTTC. This translates into CASSYQGREQYF.

The chain employs TRBV28 and TRBJ2-5; D might be TRBD2 (5 bases). The V gene lost 4 bases and the J gene lost 4 bases, with 10 bases spanning the gap. The germline CDR1 and CDR2 sequences are MDHEN and SYDVKM. This CDR3 region has 13 residues. The CDR3 spells CASSSVEGETQYF. CDR3 bases: TGTGCCAGCAGTTCTGTAGAGGGAGAGACCCAGTACTTC.

This chain links TRBV29-1 with TRBJ2-7; D perhaps matches TRBD1 (6 bases). Between the trimmed V and J ends, which lost 6 bases and 4 bases, there was a span of 19 bases. This CDR3 comprises 14 residues. CDR1 is SQVTM and CDR2 is ANQGSEA in the germline V gene. The CDR3 is CSVRQDPSAYEQYF. CDR3 DNA: TGCAGCGTCCGACAGGACCCCTCAGCGTACGAGCAGTACTTC.

This sequence joins TRBV5-1 and TRBJ1-1; possible D gene TRBD1, 6 bases. There are 15 residues in the CDR3. Germline V gives CDR1 SGHRS, CDR2 YFSETQ. Between the trimmed V and J ends, which lost 4 bases and 0 bases, there was a span of 13 bases. The CDR3 spells CASSGVGGVNTEAFF. For the CDR3, the DNA is TGCGCCAGCAGCGGCGTAGGGGGGGTGAACACTGAAGCTTTCTTT.

V and J are TRBV19 and TRBJ2-1; TRBD2 matches 10 bases. CDR3 size: 17 residues. The ends lost 3 bases at V and 0 bases at J; junction bases unmatched: 5. Germline values: CDR1 LNHDA, CDR2 SQIVND (reference sequence). CDR3 residues: CASSMLAGDSSYNEQFF. CDR3 bases: TGTGCCAGTAGTATGCTAGCGGGAGACAGCTCCTACAATGAGCAGTTCTTC.

As concerns this clone: A read error may produce the germline difference seen at one junction end. CDR3 DNA: TGTGCCTGGTGCCCGGGACTAGCCCCGCTGCTCTTC. Protein product: CAWCPGLAPLLF. This rearrangement joins TRBV30 to TRBJ2-1; 9 bases agree with TRBD2. Germline V gene sequence: CDR1 GTSNPN, CDR2 SVGIG (reference sequence). The CDR3 covers 12 residues.

This rearrangement joins TRBV10-2 to TRBJ1-5; possible D gene TRBD1, 5 bases. The CDR3 runs to 16 residues. Trimming cost V 2 bases and J 2 bases, with 13 bases left between them. Per the germline V gene, CDR1 is WSHSY and CDR2 is SAAADI. CDR3 DNA: TGCGCCAGCAGTGAGCCCACAGGTTTTGGCAATCAGCCCCAGCATTTT. It translates to CASSEPTGFGNQPQHF.

Regarding this clone: Additional DNA sequences in this sample encode the identical CDR3. The chain carries TRBV27 and TRBJ2-7; D may be TRBD1 (5 bases). The CDR3 contains 12 residues. Per germline, CDR1 MNHEY and CDR2 SMNVEV (reference sequence). The V end was cut by 2 bases, the J end by 3 bases, with 5 bases between. CDR3 nucleotide sequence: TGTGCCAGCAGTTTAAGGGGCTACGAGCAGTACTTC. Its protein is CASSLRGYEQYF.

The rearrangement uses TRBV5-6 and TRBJ2-7; 9 nucleotides line up with TRBD1. Germline CDR1 reads SGHDT; CDR2 reads YYEEEE. There are 15 residues in the CDR3. V was pared by 1 base and J by 4 bases, with 6 bases of the junction left unmatched. CDR3 coding DNA: TGTGCCAGCAGCTTGCTTCCGGGACAGGGTTACGAGCAGTACTTC. It encodes CASSLLPGQGYEQYF.

The rearrangement uses TRBV12-5 and TRBJ2-7, with 8 bases matching TRBD1. This CDR3 has 15 amino acids. V gave up 6 bases and J gave up 2 bases; unmatched junction bases: 9. Germline V gene lookup returns CDR1 LGHNT and CDR2 FRNRAP. CDR3 amino acids: CASGQGQVLTYEQYF. The DNA of the CDR3 is TGTGCTAGTGGCCAGGGACAGGTGCTTACCTACGAGCAGTACTTC.

The chain recombines TRBV7-9 with TRBJ2-3; possible D gene TRBD1, 6 bases. This CDR3 is built from 14 residues. Deletions cut 6 bases from V and 0 bases from J, with 10 bases between. Germline CDR1 reads SEHNR; CDR2 reads FQNEAQ (reference sequence). This chain's CDR3 is CASSDRGSTDTQYF. The CDR3 nucleotides read TGTGCCAGCAGTGATAGGGGGAGCACAGATACGCAGTATTTT. Drawing the rest from reference TRBV7-9 and TRBJ2-3, the complete variable domain is DTGVSQNPRHKITKRGQNVTFRCDPISEHNRLYWYRQTLGQGPEFLTYFQNEAQLEKSRLLSDRFSAERPKGSFSTLEIQRTEQGDSAMYLCASSDRGSTDTQYFGPGTRLTVL.